Each of the 26 T cell receptor beta chains below was sequenced from the same sample in a study of T cell responses to AZD1222 COVID-19 vaccine. The repertoire was sequenced with immunoSEQ multiplex PCR; TCRdb's copy has only in-frame clones and lacks some. The table shows approximately 90,000 clones, with roughly 92% occurring only once. The sequencing here drew on peripheral blood, taken on day 0 of AZD1222 vaccination. These receptors came from an adult in good health.

This clone was observed once. V is TRBV5-4 and J is TRBJ2-3; D possibly corresponds to TRBD2 (6 bases). Looked up from germline, CDR1 is SGHNT and CDR2 is YYREEE (reference sequence). This CDR3 has 16 residues. Trimming pared 0 bases from V and 2 bases from J, leaving 13 bases between. In DNA form, the CDR3 reads TGTGCCAGCAGCTTGGGGAGGGGATTTACCACAGATACGCAGTATTTT. Translated: CASSLGRGFTTDTQYF. The entire variable domain, with the rest obtained from reference TRBV5-4 and TRBJ2-3, is as follows: ETGVTQSPTHLIKTRGQQVTLRCSSQSGHNTVSWYQQALGQGPQFIFQYYREEENGRGNFPPRFSGLQFPNYSSELNVNALELDDSALYLCASSLGRGFTTDTQYFGPGTRLTVL.

This sequence joins TRBV7-2 and TRBJ2-2, with 11 bases identical to TRBD2. The CDR3 extends over 15 amino acids. Germline CDR1 is SGHTA and CDR2 is FQGNSA. Germline trimming cut 1 base from V and 6 bases from J; bases unmatched to any gene: 1. CDR3: CASSLVAGGAGELFF. In DNA form, the CDR3 reads TGTGCCAGCAGCTTAGTAGCGGGAGGGGCCGGGGAGCTGTTTTTT. Full variable domain (remainder filled in from reference TRBV7-2 and TRBJ2-2): GAGVSQSPSNKVTEKGKDVELRCDPISGHTALYWYRQSLGQGLEFLIYFQGNSAPDKSGLPSDRFSAERTGGSVSTLTIQRTQQEDSAVYLCASSLVAGGAGELFFGEGSRLTVL.

V and J are TRBV5-1 and TRBJ2-7; TRBD1 matches 7 bases. There are 14 residues in the CDR3. V lost 4 bases and J lost 0; bases outside the gene matches: 4. Germline CDR1 reads SGHRS; CDR2 reads YFSETQ. DNA of the CDR3: TGCGCCAGCAGCAACGGACAGGTCTCCTACGAGCAGTACTTC. Translated, it gives CASSNGQVSYEQYF.

V and J are TRBV6-5 and TRBJ1-1; 7 positions match TRBD1. The CDR3 consists of 16 residues. CDR1 MNHEY and CDR2 SVGAGI come from the germline V gene. V was pared by 1 base and J by 0 bases, with 5 bases of the junction left unmatched. The CDR3 spells CASSYFPGQMNTEAFF. In nucleotides, the CDR3 is TGTGCCAGCAGTTACTTTCCGGGACAGATGAACACTGAAGCTTTCTTT.

This rearrangement joins TRBV15 to TRBJ2-5, with no clear D. Germline V CDR1 and CDR2: LNHNV, YYDKDF (reference sequence). There are 13 residues in the CDR3. Trimming pared 0 bases from V and 4 bases from J, leaving 6 bases between. The CDR3 loop is CATSRDWVETQYF. The DNA of the CDR3 is TGTGCCACCAGCAGAGATTGGGTAGAGACCCAGTACTTC.

This sequence joins TRBV2 and TRBJ2-7; 11 nucleotides match TRBD1. V dropped 1 base and J dropped 6; count of bases not matched to a gene: 8. Germline CDR1 SNHLY, CDR2 FYNNEI. The CDR3 is 16 residues long. The CDR3 protein is CASSEGTGGPAGEQYF. The CDR3 DNA reads TGTGCCAGCAGTGAAGGGACAGGGGGCCCCGCTGGCGAGCAGTACTTC.

This rearrangement joins TRBV4-1 to TRBJ2-7; D perhaps matches TRBD1 (6 bases). CDR1 MGHRA and CDR2 YSYEKL come from the germline V gene. The CDR3 totals 14 residues. V gave up 4 bases and J gave up 3 bases, with 13 bases separating them. CDR3 loop: CASSPLGQSYEQYF. CDR3 bases: TGCGCCAGCAGCCCTCTAGGACAGAGCTACGAGCAGTACTTC.

The chain carries TRBV19 and TRBJ2-2; D remains ambiguous. The CDR3 totals 15 residues. V gave up 2 bases and J gave up 3 bases, with 10 bases separating them. CDR1 and CDR2 (germline): LNHDA, SQIVND (reference sequence). The CDR3 region is CASSILGQDTGELFF. The CDR3 DNA is TGTGCCAGTAGTATATTAGGCCAGGACACCGGGGAGCTGTTTTTT.

Concerning this clone itself: The junction does not match germline at one end; this may be a read error. V and J are TRBV28 and TRBJ1-2; TRBD1 aligns across 9 bases. The germline gives CDR1 MDHEN, CDR2 SYDVKM. The CDR3 totals 18 residues. The CDR3 protein is CAGRLTQGAVEGNYGYTF. CDR3 coding DNA: TGTGCCGGCAGATTGACACAGGGGGCGGTCGAAGGGAACTATGGCTACACCTTC.

This clone was recorded once. The rearrangement joins TRBV5-1 to TRBJ1-5; no reliable D call. The CDR3 covers 15 residues. The ends were cut back, 4 bases at V and 0 bases at J, with 11 bases in the middle. In germline, CDR1 is SGHRS, CDR2 YFSETQ. Here the CDR3 DNA reads TGCGCCAGCAGCATGGACGGGGATAGCAATCAGCCCCAGCATTTT. It encodes CASSMDGDSNQPQHF. Based on the CDR3 plus reference TRBV5-1 and TRBJ1-5, the full variable domain is KAGVTQTPRYLIKTRGQQVTLSCSPISGHRSVSWYQQTPGQGLQFLFEYFSETQRNKGNFPGRFSGRQFSNSRSEMNVSTLELGDSALYLCASSMDGDSNQPQHFGDGTRLSIL.

In this sample, this clone turned up once. The CDR3 DNA reads as TGTGCCTGGAGTGTACTGGTCACCCAGTACTTC. It codes for CAWSVLVTQYF. The chain recombines TRBV30 with TRBJ2-5; D not resolved. Trimming stripped 0 bases from V and 8 bases from J, with 7 bases between. CDR3 length equals 11 residues. Germline V gene lookup returns CDR1 GTSNPN and CDR2 SVGIG (reference sequence).

This rearrangement joins TRBV6-1 to TRBJ2-5; 9 bases are shared with TRBD1. The CDR3 is made up of 16 amino acids. The germline CDR1 and CDR2 sequences are MNHNS and SASEGT. V lost 2 bases to trimming and J lost 1 base; unmatched junction nucleotides: 5. The CDR3 coding sequence is TGTGCCAGCAGTGAACTTGACAGGGGGTTCCAAGAGACCCAGTACTTC. Residues: CASSELDRGFQETQYF.

This chain connects TRBV24-1 to TRBJ2-7; 10 nucleotides match TRBD1. J was trimmed by 5 bases and V by 5 bases; bases with no gene match: 8. From germline, CDR1 is KGHDR and CDR2 SFDVKD. The CDR3 totals 15 residues. CDR3 bases: TGTGCCACCAGTGCCCCGGGACAGGGGCCCCACGAGCAGTACTTC. Translated: CATSAPGQGPHEQYF.

V usage is TRBV4-3 and J usage is TRBJ1-5; a possible D gene is TRBD1 (6 bases). V lost 0 bases to trimming and J lost 6 bases, with 15 bases between them. This CDR3 contains 16 residues. Looked up from germline, CDR1 is LGHNA and CDR2 is YSLEER. For the CDR3, the DNA is TGCGCCAGCAGCCAAGATAATGGGGGGGCGGGTCAGCCCCAGCATTTT. The encoded protein is CASSQDNGGAGQPQHF.

The chain links TRBV2 to TRBJ1-1, with D hard to call. V was shortened by 3 bases and J by 1 base, with 6 bases between the two germline ends. CDR1 and CDR2 (germline): SNHLY, FYNNEI. The CDR3 contains 13 residues. CDR3 loop: CASSDTRNTEAFF. Here the CDR3 DNA reads TGTGCCAGCAGTGATACACGGAACACTGAAGCTTTCTTT.

V and J are TRBV11-2 and TRBJ2-7, with TRBD2 identical over 7 bases. The V segment lost 7 bases and the J segment 1 base; nucleotides outside the gene matches: 10. Germline CDR1 reads SGHAT; CDR2 reads FQNNGV. The CDR3 extends over 15 amino acids. The CDR3 sequence: CASTWGLAESYEQYF. In nucleotides, the CDR3 is TGTGCCAGCACATGGGGCCTAGCGGAGTCCTACGAGCAGTACTTC.

The gene calls are TRBV7-9 and TRBJ2-7; D is unclear. Germline lookup yields CDR1 SEHNR and CDR2 FQNEAQ (reference sequence). This CDR3 is built from 12 residues. The V end lost 3 bases, the J end lost 4 bases, and 7 bases lay between the germline ends. CDR3 in DNA: TGTGCCAGCAGCTTTGACGGTTACGAGCAGTACTTC. It is translated as CASSFDGYEQYF.

The CDR3 region has the DNA TGTGCCAGCAGTTGGCAGGGAGGGGGAGGAGAGACCCAGTACTTC. Translation gives CASSWQGGGGETQYF. The chain uses TRBV28 and TRBJ2-5; the D gene is possibly TRBD2 (7 bases). CDR3 length equals 15 residues. The germline CDR1 and CDR2 sequences are MDHEN and SYDVKM. Trimming removed 4 bases from V and 4 bases from J, with 16 bases in between.

CDR3: CASSQRTSTGALGANVLTF. DNA for the CDR3: TGCGCCAGCAGCCAAAGAACTTCTACAGGGGCGTTGGGGGCCAACGTCCTGACTTTC. This chain joins TRBV4-3 and TRBJ2-6; TRBD1 matches 7 bases. The trim removed 2 bases at V and 4 bases at J, leaving 14 bases unmatched. CDR3 length: 19 residues. Germline CDR1 is LGHNA and CDR2 is YSLEER.

The chain is built from TRBV6-5 and TRBJ2-7; 7 bases align to TRBD1. The CDR3 is 12 amino acids. CDR1 MNHEY and CDR2 SVGAGI come from the germline V gene. V shed 6 bases, J shed 6 bases, and the junction held 5 bases outside the gene matches. In DNA form, the CDR3 reads TGTGCCAGCAGGCGACAGGGCGGCGAGCAGTACTTC. It yields the protein CASRRQGGEQYF.

V is TRBV20-1 and J is TRBJ2-3; D might be TRBD1 or TRBD2, each matching 5 bases. The V end lost 3 bases, the J end lost 5 bases, and 9 bases lay between the germline ends. The V gene's germline CDR1 is DFQATT and CDR2 SNEGSKA (reference sequence). The CDR3 runs to 12 residues. The CDR3 DNA reads as TGCAGTGCTAGTGGGGGTCGAGATACGCAGTATTTT. This codes for CSASGGRDTQYF.

V usage is TRBV3-1 (or the pseudogene TRBV3-2) and J usage is TRBJ2-7, with 9 bases aligning to TRBD2. Per germline, CDR1 LGHDT and CDR2 YNNKEL (reference sequence). The CDR3 consists of 15 residues. The V and J ends lost 1 base and 3 bases, in that order; junction bases with no gene match: 4. CDR3 sequence reads: CASSQAGLALYEQYF. The CDR3 bases are TGTGCCAGCAGCCAAGCGGGACTAGCCCTCTACGAGCAGTACTTC.

This clone was seen only once. The rearrangement uses TRBV5-4 and TRBJ2-3; a possible D gene is TRBD1 (7 bases). V was shortened by 0 bases and J by 4 bases, with 9 bases between the two germline ends. The CDR3 consists of 14 residues. In germline, CDR1 is SGHNT, CDR2 YYREEE (reference sequence). For the CDR3, the DNA is TGTGCCAGCAGCTTGGGCAGGGGGGCAGATACGCAGTATTTT. It codes for CASSLGRGADTQYF.

The CDR3 loop is CASSLSQAGGTGELFF. In nucleotides, the CDR3 is TGCGCCAGCAGCCTGTCGCAGGCGGGAGGTACCGGGGAGCTGTTTTTT. The rearrangement links TRBV5-1 to TRBJ2-2, with 8 bases fitting TRBD2. Germline CDR1 is SGHRS and CDR2 is YFSETQ. Trimming removed 4 bases from V and 5 bases from J; junction bases left unmatched: 10. The CDR3 runs to 16 residues. Drawing the rest from reference TRBV5-1 and TRBJ2-2, the complete variable domain is KAGVTQTPRYLIKTRGQQVTLSCSPISGHRSVSWYQQTPGQGLQFLFEYFSETQRNKGNFPGRFSGRQFSNSRSEMNVSTLELGDSALYLCASSLSQAGGTGELFFGEGSRLTVL.

This chain joins TRBV5-1 and TRBJ1-2, with 8 nucleotides matching TRBD1. J lost 8 bases, V lost 1 base, and 7 bases had no gene match. The CDR3 is 14 residues long. The germline gives CDR1 SGHRS, CDR2 YFSETQ. CDR3 sequence reads: CASSLQGQGRGYTF. The CDR3 nucleotides are TGCGCCAGCAGCTTGCAAGGACAGGGAAGAGGCTACACCTTC. The full variable domain, rest sourced from reference TRBV5-1 and TRBJ1-2, is KAGVTQTPRYLIKTRGQQVTLSCSPISGHRSVSWYQQTPGQGLQFLFEYFSETQRNKGNFPGRFSGRQFSNSRSEMNVSTLELGDSALYLCASSLQGQGRGYTFGSGTRLTVV.

This clone came up a few times. V usage is TRBV28 and J usage is TRBJ2-3; the match to TRBD2 covers 8 bases. The CDR3 runs 15 residues. Germline V gene data show CDR1 as MDHEN and CDR2 as SYDVKM. J gave up 2 bases and V 4 bases, and 5 bases lay outside the gene matches. CDR3 sequence: CASSSAGVVTDTQYF. As DNA, the CDR3 is TGTGCCAGCAGTTCAGCGGGAGTGGTCACAGATACGCAGTATTTT.